This TCR beta chain comes out of a study of T cell responses to AZD1222 COVID-19 vaccine. Regarding the study as a whole: AZD1222 recipients seropositive at baseline numbered only 5 to 7. White British people made up most donors, females outnumbered males, and clonal diversity was possibly underestimated. Rises in breadth and depth of Spike-specific TCRs came after two AZD1222 doses.

Regarding this clone: Its target is not known.

Produced via immunoSEQ multiplex PCR; TCRdb's table is partial and in-frame only. This sample has around 140,000 clones, with 90% found just once. The TCR comes from an adult who received the AZD1222 COVID-19 vaccine. This material consisted of peripheral blood, taken 28 days after the second AZD1222 dose.

CDR3 bases: TGTGCCAGCAGTTTAGTGCCTGGTAGCAATCAGCCCCAGCATTTT. This translates into CASSLVPGSNQPQHF. The rearrangement joins TRBV27 to TRBJ1-5; no definite D call. The CDR3 totals 15 residues. Trimming shortened V by 2 bases and J by 0 bases, and 8 bases separated the two germline ends. The germline gives CDR1 MNHEY, CDR2 SMNVEV (reference sequence).